The TCR beta chain described here comes from a study of T-cell reconstitution after alpha-beta-depleted transplantation in children. TCRbeta library preparation incorporated unique molecular identifiers. TCRdb itself ran the PCR reads through MiXCR, one entry per CDR3 protein. The sample comprises around 200,000 distinct CDR3 sequences, roughly 7.5% of which are singletons, and 3% to 3.5% rests with the top ten. There are many counts of this clonotype. Germline V gene sequence: CDR1 MRHNA, CDR2 SNTAGT. The CDR3 is 15 amino acids. Trimming took 5 bases from V and 4 from J; bases not matched to a gene: 5.

The chain has TRBV6-4 and TRBJ2-2; 9 nucleotides align to TRBD1. The sequence derives from a human donor who donated a stem cell graft to a child with Wiskott-Aldrich syndrome. Material: PBMCs from the stem cell graft donor, obtained from the stem cell graft. The DNA of the CDR3 is TGTGCCAGCAGTCCCGGGACAGGGCCCACCGGGGAGCTGTTTTTT. Its protein product is CASSPGTGPTGELFF.